These T cell receptor beta chains were read from a single sample in a study of shared clonotypes between healthy human individuals. TCRdb keeps only in-frame clones here, not all; method: immunoSEQ multiplex PCR. The data contain around 2.1 million clones, about 92% of them singletons. Input material: naive CD8+ T cells from PBMCs. The receptors derive from a young man in good health. Some clones in this sample may be carry-over from other donors' samples. The CDR3 runs from the conserved cysteine through the conserved F or W. Each record gives: clone size, CDR3 length, J gene, V gene, D gene, CDR3 protein, CDR3 DNA. D genes are given only for firm matches. Clone size appears in some rows only: once, few, many, or a class for an expanded clone.

abundance: NA
len: 15
j_gene: TRBJ2-2
v_gene: TRBV15
d_gene: NA
CDR3aa: CATSRDFELAGELFF
CDR3nt: TGTGCCACCAGCAGAGATTTTGAGCTCGCCGGGGAGCTGTTTTTT

abundance: NA
len: 16
j_gene: TRBJ1-1
v_gene: TRBV6-5
d_gene: TRBD1
CDR3aa: CASSLLRDRGYTEAFF
CDR3nt: TGTGCCAGCAGTTTACTCCGGGACAGGGGGTACACTGAAGCTTTCTTT

abundance: NA
len: 16
j_gene: TRBJ2-1
v_gene: TRBV5-6
d_gene: TRBD2
CDR3aa: CASSLGGGSLINEQFF
CDR3nt: TGTGCCAGCAGCTTGGGCGGCGGGAGTCTGATAAATGAGCAGTTCTTC

abundance: NA
len: 16
j_gene: TRBJ2-1
v_gene: TRBV10-1
d_gene: TRBD1
CDR3aa: CASSDRRTDRGNEQFF
CDR3nt: TGCGCCAGCAGTGACCGCCGGACGGACAGGGGAAATGAGCAGTTCTTC

abundance: NA
len: 16
j_gene: TRBJ2-7
v_gene: TRBV27
d_gene: NA
CDR3aa: CASSLRSGVGVYEQYF
CDR3nt: TGTGCCAGCAGCTTAAGGTCTGGGGTCGGGGTTTACGAGCAGTACTTC

abundance: NA
len: 14
j_gene: TRBJ2-7
v_gene: TRBV30
d_gene: NA
CDR3aa: CAWSVRGLSYEQYF
CDR3nt: TGTGCCTGGAGTGTACGGGGGTTATCCTACGAGCAGTACTTC

abundance: NA
len: 16
j_gene: TRBJ1-1
v_gene: TRBV7-9
d_gene: NA
CDR3aa: CASSPHTASMNTEAFF
CDR3nt: TGTGCCAGCAGCCCTCATACCGCTTCCATGAACACTGAAGCTTTCTTT

abundance: NA
len: 15
j_gene: TRBJ2-1
v_gene: TRBV28
d_gene: TRBD2
CDR3aa: CASSQTRLANNEQFF
CDR3nt: TGTGCCAGCAGTCAAACCCGACTAGCTAACAATGAGCAGTTCTTC

abundance: NA
len: 13
j_gene: TRBJ2-2
v_gene: TRBV7-9
d_gene: TRBD2
CDR3aa: CASGLARTGELFF
CDR3nt: TGTGCCTCAGGACTAGCAAGGACCGGGGAGCTGTTTTTT

abundance: few
len: 13
j_gene: TRBJ1-1
v_gene: TRBV13
d_gene: TRBD1
CDR3aa: CASLEGTGSVAFF
CDR3nt: TGTGCCAGCCTTGAAGGGACAGGGAGCGTAGCTTTCTTT

abundance: NA
len: 15
j_gene: TRBJ1-6
v_gene: TRBV6-5
d_gene: NA
CDR3aa: CASSPEGHADSPLHF
CDR3nt: TGTGCCAGCAGTCCCGAGGGACATGCCGATTCACCCCTCCACTTT

abundance: once
len: 13
j_gene: TRBJ2-7
v_gene: TRBV9
d_gene: NA
CDR3aa: CASSPGSLHEQYF
CDR3nt: TGTGCCAGCAGCCCCGGGAGTCTCCACGAGCAGTACTTC

abundance: NA
len: 10
j_gene: TRBJ1-1
v_gene: TRBV29-1
d_gene: NA
CDR3aa: CSGGTTEAFF
CDR3nt: TGCAGCGGGGGGACCACTGAAGCTTTCTTT

abundance: NA
len: 14
j_gene: TRBJ2-7
v_gene: TRBV4-1
d_gene: NA
CDR3aa: CASSQVGYSYEQYF
CDR3nt: TGCGCCAGCAGCCAAGTAGGCTACTCCTACGAGCAGTACTTC

abundance: NA
len: 13
j_gene: TRBJ1-1
v_gene: TRBV28
d_gene: NA
CDR3aa: CASSLTRNTEAFF
CDR3nt: TGTGCCAGCAGTTTAACTAGGAACACTGAAGCTTTCTTT

abundance: NA
len: 14
j_gene: TRBJ1-1
v_gene: TRBV2
d_gene: TRBD1
CDR3aa: CASSVGQGNTEAFF
CDR3nt: TGTGCCAGCAGCGTGGGACAGGGGAACACTGAAGCTTTCTTT

abundance: once
len: 15
j_gene: TRBJ2-2
v_gene: TRBV5-1
d_gene: NA
CDR3aa: CASSPDSLDTGELFF
CDR3nt: TGCGCCAGCAGCCCGGATTCGTTAGACACCGGGGAGCTGTTTTTT

abundance: few
len: 15
j_gene: TRBJ1-5
v_gene: TRBV9
d_gene: NA
CDR3aa: CASSPSGFSNQPQHF
CDR3nt: TGTGCCAGCAGTCCCAGTGGTTTTAGCAATCAGCCCCAGCATTTT

abundance: NA
len: 16
j_gene: TRBJ2-2
v_gene: TRBV6-5
d_gene: TRBD2
CDR3aa: CASSYSTSGRVRELFF
CDR3nt: TGTGCCAGCAGTTACTCGACTAGCGGGAGGGTCCGGGAGCTGTTTTTT

abundance: NA
len: 15
j_gene: TRBJ1-5
v_gene: TRBV28
d_gene: NA
CDR3aa: CASSWVTESNQPQHF
CDR3nt: TGTGCCAGCAGTTGGGTGACAGAAAGCAATCAGCCCCAGCATTTT

abundance: NA
len: 18
j_gene: TRBJ1-1
v_gene: TRBV29-1
d_gene: TRBD1
CDR3aa: CSVEDLVDRGRVNTEAFF
CDR3nt: TGCAGCGTTGAAGATCTTGTGGACAGGGGGAGGGTGAACACTGAAGCTTTCTTT

abundance: NA
len: 20
j_gene: TRBJ2-1
v_gene: TRBV4-2
d_gene: TRBD2
CDR3aa: CASSQLGLAVTITAYNEQFF
CDR3nt: TGTGCCAGCAGCCAACTCGGACTAGCGGTAACTATAACCGCCTACAATGAGCAGTTCTTC